Listed here is a single TCR beta chain. Its antigen remains unidentified. This entry is derived from a study of Tregs in tolerant kidney transplant recipients. Study results and caveats: The small number of patients limits these findings pending further validation. Nucleotide sequences could not be compared across some patients' samples due to primer changes. Biological reproducibility was not directly addressed in this study.

Related graft donors supplied nonmyeloablative bone marrow transplants, and mixed chimerism was transient. Using immunoSEQ multiplex PCR, the repertoire was profiled, and TCRdb retains in-frame clones only, with some absent. There are approximately 90,000 clones in the sample; roughly 93% occur only once, and roughly 1.7% lies in the top ten. The sequence derives from a human patient who received a combined kidney and bone marrow transplant. These T cells may partly come from the graft donor. The sample in question was CD4+ T cells from blood (PBMCs), obtained 12 months after the transplant.

The CDR3: CASSLDRQGFALIRDNEQFF. CDR3 nucleotide sequence: TGTGCCAGCAGCTTAGATCGGCAGGGGTTCGCCCTAATAAGGGACAATGAGCAGTTCTTC. The chain recombines TRBV11-3 with TRBJ2-1; a possible D gene is TRBD1 (6 bases). V was trimmed by 0 bases and J by 5 bases, leaving 26 bases between them. The CDR3 consists of 20 residues. CDR1 and CDR2 from the germline V gene are SGHNT and YENEEA.